A selection of T cell receptor beta chains follows, all from one sample in a study of neurological immune-mediated disorders. TCRdb ran MiXCR on the 5' RACE reads and lists one entry per CDR3 protein. This sample yields about 80,000 distinct CDR3 sequences, of which around 6% are seen a single time; over 7% belongs to the top ten. Specimen: PBMCs. These TCRs come from a woman aged 55-70 years with multiple sclerosis. Each CDR3 is given with its conserved first and last residue. D genes are given only for firm matches. The listing skips clone size in some rows; elsewhere it reads once, few, many or a size class.

many	.	TRBV18	TRBJ2-7	CASSPSQGNYEQYF	TGTGCCAGCTCACCCAGTCAAGGGAACTACGAGCAGTACTTC
many	.	TRBV5-6	TRBJ2-3	CASSSEGFSTDTQYF	TGTGCCAGCAGCTCTGAGGGGTTCAGCACAGATACGCAGTATTTT
many	.	TRBV18	TRBJ1-6	CASSRDGGRSSPLHF	TGTGCCAGCTCGCGGGACGGAGGGAGGAGTTCACCCCTCCACTTT
many	.	TRBV6-5	TRBJ2-3	CASSPLGAIKTDTQYF	TGTGCCAGCAGTCCCCTTGGGGCTATAAAGACAGATACGCAGTATTTT
.	.	TRBV7-6	TRBJ1-3	CASSLGVRGSTGNTIYF	TGTGCCAGCAGCTTAGGAGTAAGGGGATCCACTGGAAACACCATATATTTT
many	.	TRBV5-1	TRBJ1-5	CASSLGDTGWQSQPQHF	TGCGCCAGCAGCTTAGGAGATACAGGGTGGCAGTCTCAGCCCCAGCATTTT
many	.	TRBV6-6	TRBJ1-5	CASSYTGVSNQPQHF	TGTGCCAGCAGTTATACCGGGGTTAGCAATCAGCCCCAGCATTTT
many	.	TRBV5-1	TRBJ2-3	CASRWSLYTDTQYF	TGCGCCAGCAGGTGGAGCCTGTACACAGATACGCAGTATTTT
many	TRBD1	TRBV5-1	TRBJ2-7	CASSLIGQGGEQYF	TGCGCCAGCAGCTTGATAGGACAGGGAGGAGAGCAGTACTTC
few	.	TRBV25-1	TRBJ1-1	CASSDSQRQMGRTEAFF	TGTGCCAGCAGTGATTCGCAGAGACAGATGGGGCGCACTGAAGCTTTCTTT
many	.	TRBV2	TRBJ1-4	CASRVEKLFF	TGTGCCAGCAGGGTCGAAAAACTGTTTTTT
many	.	TRBV20-1	TRBJ2-3	CSARVLGLDTQYF	TGCAGTGCTAGAGTTCTGGGGCTCGATACGCAGTATTTT
many	.	TRBV3-1	TRBJ2-2	CASSRVTGELFF	TGTGCCAGCAGCCGTGTCACCGGGGAGCTGTTTTTT
.	.	TRBV20-1	TRBJ2-5	CSAGPRQESQYF	TGCAGTGCCGGACCTCGCCAAGAGTCCCAGTACTTC